These 30 T cell receptor beta chains were sequenced from one sample in a study of T cells expressing NK-cell markers (dated by TCRdb to the early 2020s). The library was obtained by 5' RACE. The instrument was an Illumina HiSeq 2000. Reprocessed by TCRdb, the reads give a single entry per CDR3 protein sequence, without DNA. This sample's table lists a few hundred thousand distinct CDR3 sequences. The ten biggest clones cover under 4.5% of the sample. Source material: blood T cells: a sorted CD56 or NKG2C T cell subset, CD4+ or CD8+ T cells, or bulk PBMC T cells (not recorded which). The receptors were sampled from a man aged 18 to 29 in good health. Donor details come from another sample of the same person, matched by shared clones.

CDR3 loop: CASTDAIGELFF. This chain uses TRBV27 with TRBJ2-2. The CDR3 has 12 amino acids. CDR1 is MNHEY, CDR2 SMNVEV, per germline (reference sequence).

The V call is TRBV7-2, the J call TRBJ1-2; the D call from TCRdb, TRBD1, cannot be confirmed without DNA. The germline CDR1 and CDR2 sequences are SGHTA and FQGNSA. The CDR3 sequence is 14 residues long. CDR3 amino acids: CASSLAPGDYGYTF.

This rearrangement joins TRBV7-2 to TRBJ2-3; the TCRdb call, TRBD1, lacks DNA for checking. Germline V gene data show CDR1 as SGHTA and CDR2 as FQGNSA. CDR3 size: 16 residues. CDR3 residues: CASSLTPFRGKDTQYF.

CDR3 residues: CASSQWFGLAVSGELFF. This chain uses TRBV14 with TRBJ2-2; TCRdb reports TRBD2, a call that lacks DNA to check it against. CDR3 length equals 17 residues. CDR1 is SGHDN and CDR2 is FVKESK in the germline V gene.

The V gene is TRBV27, the J gene TRBJ1-5; the D call of TRBD1 rests on TCRdb alone, since no DNA is present to check it. CDR1 is MNHEY and CDR2 is SMNVEV in the germline V gene (reference sequence). The CDR3 is 15 amino acids. The CDR3 reads CASSNRAGSNQPQHF.

V usage is TRBV7-9 and J usage is TRBJ2-1; as DNA is missing, the TRBD1 call by TCRdb cannot be tested. The CDR3 has 17 residues. Germline V gives CDR1 SEHNR, CDR2 FQNEAQ (reference sequence). CDR3: CASSLNTGTGYYNEQFF.

The chain couples TRBV5-6 to TRBJ2-4. Germline V gene lookup returns CDR1 SGHDT and CDR2 YYEEEE. The CDR3 spans 13 residues. The CDR3 spells CASSSAPGNIQYF. The full variable domain, rest sourced from reference TRBV5-6 and TRBJ2-4, is DAGVTQSPTHLIKTRGQQVTLRCSPKSGHDTVSWYQQALGQGPQFIFQYYEEEERQRGNFPDRFSGHQFPNYSSELNVNALLLGDSALYLCASSSAPGNIQYFGAGTRLSVL.

This rearrangement joins TRBV7-9 to TRBJ1-1; TCRdb proposes TRBD1, but this gene call is untestable without DNA. The CDR3 spans 16 residues. Germline V gene sequence: CDR1 SEHNR, CDR2 FQNEAQ (reference sequence). This chain's CDR3 is CASSPRTTGIDTEAFF.

The J gene is TRBJ1-1, the V gene TRBV11-2; the D call of TRBD1 rests on TCRdb alone, since no DNA is present to check it. The CDR3 runs 15 residues. The germline V gene encodes CDR1 SGHAT and CDR2 FQNNGV. The CDR3 loop reads CASSTRQGVNTEAFF. The full variable domain, rest sourced from reference TRBV11-2 and TRBJ1-1, is EAGVAQSPRYKIIEKRQSVAFWCNPISGHATLYWYQQILGQGPKLLIQFQNNGVVDDSQLPKDRFSAERLKGVDSTLKIQPAKLEDSAVYLCASSTRQGVNTEAFFGQGTRLTVV.

V and J are TRBV29-1 and TRBJ2-4; the TCRdb D gene call, TRBD1, has no DNA to confirm it. This CDR3 is built from 13 residues. CDR1 SQVTM and CDR2 ANQGSEA come from the germline V gene. The CDR3 here is CSVLGTGSGIQYF.

This rearrangement joins TRBV7-9 to TRBJ2-5; the D call from TCRdb, TRBD2, cannot be confirmed without DNA. The germline V gene has CDR1 SEHNR and CDR2 FQNEAQ (reference sequence). The CDR3 runs to 16 residues. The CDR3 protein is CASSRGLAGPQETQYF. The whole variable domain, remainder taken from reference TRBV7-9 and TRBJ2-5, is DTGVSQNPRHKITKRGQNVTFRCDPISEHNRLYWYRQTLGQGPEFLTYFQNEAQLEKSRLLSDRFSAERPKGSFSTLEIQRTEQGDSAMYLCASSRGLAGPQETQYFGPGTRLLVL.

This chain joins TRBV6-1 and TRBJ2-1; TCRdb outputs TRBD1, but without DNA this stays unchecked. Germline lookup yields CDR1 MNHNS and CDR2 SASEGT. The CDR3 extends over 15 amino acids. The CDR3 region is CASSENSANYNEQFF.

The V and J genes are TRBV12-3 or TRBV12-4 and TRBJ2-1; the TRBD2 assignment by TCRdb is unverifiable without DNA. This CDR3 comprises 16 residues. The CDR3 reads CASSFPGLAGKGEQFF.

The chain carries TRBV12-3 or TRBV12-4 and TRBJ1-4; the TCRdb call, TRBD1, lacks DNA for checking. The CDR3 extends over 15 amino acids. CDR3: CASSFSGALKEKLFF.

CDR3 region: CASSLGLAGVGYEQYF. The chain employs TRBV14 and TRBJ2-7; TCRdb calls TRBD2, which cannot be checked without DNA. Germline lookup yields CDR1 SGHDN and CDR2 FVKESK. The CDR3 is 16 amino acids.

V gene TRBV5-1 combines with J gene TRBJ2-6. Germline CDR1 and CDR2: SGHRS and YFSETQ. The CDR3 covers 16 residues. The CDR3 protein is CASSLVGVTGANVLTF.

The chain links TRBV15 to TRBJ2-5. CDR1 is LNHNV, CDR2 YYDKDF, per germline (reference sequence). The CDR3 totals 13 residues. CDR3 loop: CATSYREPETQYF.

The chain joins TRBV9 to TRBJ2-7. This CDR3 is 11 amino acids long. Germline CDR1 is SGDLS and CDR2 is YYNGEE. The CDR3 sequence: CASGNSREQYF.

The chain couples TRBV20-1 to TRBJ2-1; the TCRdb D gene call, TRBD2, has no DNA to confirm it. The CDR3 runs to 15 residues. The germline gives CDR1 DFQATT, CDR2 SNEGSKA (reference sequence). The chain's CDR3 is CSAKSGTSGSDEQFF.

The chain links TRBV5-1 to TRBJ2-1; TCRdb calls TRBD2, which cannot be checked without DNA. CDR3 length: 13 residues. Germline CDR1 is SGHRS and CDR2 is YFSETQ. Here the CDR3 reads CASSRGTALEQFF.

The genes are TRBV12-3 or TRBV12-4 and TRBJ2-2; TCRdb lists TRBD1, though no DNA is available to test this call. This CDR3 region has 14 residues. CDR3 sequence: CASSPGHNTGELFF.

This chain uses TRBV2 with TRBJ2-1; there is no DNA to check the TCRdb D call of TRBD2. Looked up from germline, CDR1 is SNHLY and CDR2 is FYNNEI. This CDR3 is 11 amino acids long. The CDR3 protein is CASSELAGRFF.

The chain is built from TRBV14 and TRBJ2-2; the TCRdb call, TRBD2, lacks DNA for checking. CDR1 and CDR2 (germline): SGHDN, FVKESK. The CDR3 spans 17 residues. The CDR3 is CASSQGGLAANTGELFF.

This sequence joins TRBV12-3 or TRBV12-4 and TRBJ2-1; the D gene TCRdb calls, TRBD1, cannot be checked with no DNA. The CDR3 is 11 residues long. CDR3 loop: CASTSGAGQFF.

The chain joins TRBV10-3 to TRBJ2-7; TCRdb's D call, TRBD1, is unchecked because there is no DNA. This CDR3 has 13 residues. Germline CDR1 ENHRY, CDR2 SYGVKD. CDR3 loop: CAISGARVDEQYF.

The V call is TRBV20-1, the J call TRBJ2-2; as DNA is missing, the TRBD1 call by TCRdb cannot be tested. CDR1 and CDR2 from the germline V gene are DFQATT and SNEGSKA (reference sequence). The CDR3 runs 18 residues. The CDR3 here is CSVLAVGVGRGSTGELFF.

The genes are TRBV20-1 and TRBJ2-3; the D call of TRBD1 rests on TCRdb alone, since no DNA is present to check it. Germline-derived CDR1 and CDR2 are DFQATT and SNEGSKA (reference sequence). This CDR3 is built from 16 residues. CDR3 in amino acids: CSATLSTGGITDTQYF.

The chain carries TRBV6-2 or TRBV6-3 and TRBJ2-5; there is no DNA to check the TCRdb D call of TRBD2. The length of the CDR3 is 14 residues. In germline, CDR1 is MNHEY, CDR2 SVGEGT. This CDR3 is CASSRRALQETQYF.

The rearrangement uses TRBV20-1 and TRBJ2-4; TCRdb indicates TRBD1, and absent DNA this call remains unverified. Germline values: CDR1 DFQATT, CDR2 SNEGSKA (reference sequence). This CDR3 contains 14 residues. CDR3 residues: CSAPYPGTKNIQYF.

This sequence joins TRBV7-2 and TRBJ2-7; lacking DNA, the TRBD2 call made by TCRdb goes unchecked. In germline, CDR1 is SGHTA, CDR2 FQGNSA. CDR3 size: 15 residues. CDR3: CASSLSPGHSYEQYF.